This T cell receptor beta chain was obtained from a study of T cell responses to AZD1222 COVID-19 vaccine. TCRdb's table, derived via immunoSEQ multiplex PCR, lists solely in-frame clones and lacks some. The profile shows around 190,000 clones, around nine tenths of them singletons. With regard to this clone: Antigen: not known.

General study points: Just 5 to 7 people given AZD1222 tested seropositive at baseline.

CDR3 length equals 15 residues. With 2 bases removed from V and 4 bases from J, the gap between germline ends came to 14 bases. Germline V gene sequence: CDR1 MNHEY, CDR2 SMNVEV (reference sequence). Sequencing used peripheral blood, obtained on day 0 of AZD1222 vaccination. The V gene is TRBV27, the J gene TRBJ1-1; possible D gene TRBD1, 6 bases. This receptor was taken from an adult in good health. CDR3 sequence (DNA): TGTGCCAGCAGTTTAATGCAGGGGTGGGGCACTGAAGCTTTCTTT. This translates into CASSLMQGWGTEAFF.